Below are 26 T cell receptor beta chains sequenced from a single sample in a study of breast tumors, draining lymph nodes, adjacent tissues. Axillary draining lymph nodes of breast cancer patients supplied the node samples. In TCRdb, the multiplex PCR reads were re-called with MiXCR into one record per CDR3 protein. The repertoire holds some 200,000 distinct CDR3 sequences, with roughly 29% as singletons. Sample: axillary lymph node tissue. These receptors were taken from a female donor with breast cancer. Some clones in this sample may be carry-over from other donors' samples.

The V gene is TRBV7-2, the J gene TRBJ1-2; D gene uncertain. Germline V CDR1 and CDR2: SGHTA, FQGNSA. Trimming left V 1 base short and J 6 bases short, with 9 bases between. The CDR3 contains 13 residues. The CDR3 spells CASSLDTRNGYTF. The CDR3 nucleotides are TGTGCCAGCAGCTTAGACACTAGAAATGGCTACACCTTC.

This clonotype was seen ten or more times. The chain links TRBV3-1 to TRBJ1-3; weak D call: TRBD1 (6 bases). CDR1 and CDR2 (germline): LGHDT, YNNKEL (reference sequence). The CDR3 length is 15 residues. Trimming took off 4 bases at V and 0 bases at J, with 10 bases between the two ends. This CDR3 reads CASSPQGSSGNTIYF. The DNA for the CDR3 is TGTGCCAGCAGCCCACAGGGAAGCTCTGGAAACACCATATATTTT.

This clonotype was found many times. The chain is built from TRBV20-1 and TRBJ1-2, with D tentatively TRBD1 (5 bases). V gave up 0 bases and J gave up 6 bases, with 8 bases separating them. CDR3 size: 12 residues. Germline CDR1 reads DFQATT; CDR2 reads SNEGSKA (reference sequence). CDR3 coding DNA: TGCAGTGCTAGAGATTGGGGGGATGGCTACACCTTC. Protein product: CSARDWGDGYTF.

V usage is TRBV24-1 and J usage is TRBJ1-3, with unresolved D. Germline CDR1 reads KGHDR; CDR2 reads SFDVKD. The CDR3 is 14 amino acids. The V end was cut by 2 bases, the J end by 4 bases, with 8 bases between. The CDR3 sequence: CATSDSRVGNTIYF. CDR3 in DNA: TGTGCCACCAGTGATTCAAGGGTCGGAAACACCATATATTTT.

The chain uses TRBV20-1 and TRBJ1-1, with 7 bases aligning to TRBD1. The CDR3 has 14 amino acids. CDR1 is DFQATT, CDR2 SNEGSKA, per germline (reference sequence). Trimming cost V 4 bases and J 0 bases; bases outside gene matches: 5. The DNA for the CDR3 is TGCAGTGCTAATAGACAGGGAATGAACACTGAAGCTTTCTTT. Residues: CSANRQGMNTEAFF.

This clonotype was recorded at least ten times. The CDR3 DNA is TGTGCCAGCAGTGAGACTAGCGGGAGTGGCGAGCAGTACTTC. Translation gives CASSETSGSGEQYF. The chain links TRBV25-1 to TRBJ2-7, with 12 nucleotides matching TRBD2. Germline trimming cut 3 bases from V and 6 bases from J; bases unmatched to any gene: 3. Germline V gene data show CDR1 as MGHDK and CDR2 as SYGVNS. This CDR3 region has 14 residues.

In this sample, this clonotype turned up a few times. A read error is possible here, since a much larger clone lies one base away. The V and J genes are TRBV19 and TRBJ1-5, with D possibly TRBD1 on 6 matching bases. The ends were cut back, 3 bases at V and 3 bases at J, with 9 bases in the middle. Germline CDR1 reads LNHDA; CDR2 reads SQIVND (reference sequence). The CDR3 consists of 14 residues. This chain's CDR3 is CASSMAGANQPQHF. For the CDR3, the DNA is TGTGCCAGTAGTATGGCGGGGGCCAATCAGCCCCAGCATTTT.

This clonotype turned up a few times. Possible read error: a much larger clone is one base away. The rearrangement joins TRBV6-7 to TRBJ1-4, with D unclear. TRBV6-7 is an ORF; its function is uncertain. There are 16 residues in the CDR3. Trimming stripped 5 bases from V and 0 bases from J, with 13 bases between. Written as DNA, the CDR3 is TGTGCCAGCAGTCGTTGTAAGGCTGCAACTAATGAAAAACTGTTTTTT. Translating gives CASSRCKAATNEKLFF.

This clonotype was picked up many times. J is TRBJ2-7 and V is TRBV5-1; unclear D gene. CDR1 is SGHRS, CDR2 YFSETQ, per germline. V lost 4 bases to trimming and J lost 0 bases, with 17 bases between them. The CDR3 sequence is 16 residues long. The CDR3 bases are TGCGCCAGCAGCCGCTCTGGGGTGTTGGGCTCCTACGAGCAGTACTTC. Translating it yields CASSRSGVLGSYEQYF. The full variable domain, with the rest looked up from reference TRBV5-1 and TRBJ2-7, is KAGVTQTPRYLIKTRGQQVTLSCSPISGHRSVSWYQQTPGQGLQFLFEYFSETQRNKGNFPGRFSGRQFSNSRSEMNVSTLELGDSALYLCASSRSGVLGSYEQYFGPGTRLTVT.

The CDR3 is CASSQGGLEQFF. Written as DNA, the CDR3 is TGTGCCAGCAGCCAAGGGGGTCTTGAGCAGTTCTTC. The chain has TRBV3-1 and TRBJ2-1; no firm D call. V dropped 1 base and J dropped 9 bases, with 7 bases sitting between them. Per the germline V gene, CDR1 is LGHDT and CDR2 is YNNKEL (reference sequence). The length of the CDR3 is 12 residues.

There are a few counts of this clonotype. The genes are TRBV3-1 and TRBJ2-1, with D possibly being TRBD2 (6 bases). Germline lookup yields CDR1 LGHDT and CDR2 YNNKEL (reference sequence). V was pared by 1 base and J by 12 bases, with 19 bases between. The CDR3 sequence is 15 residues long. The CDR3: CASSQGVGGKSGQFF. Written as DNA, the CDR3 is TGTGCCAGCAGCCAAGGGGTAGGCGGGAAGAGCGGGCAGTTCTTC.

This clonotype was seen at least ten times. This chain joins TRBV12-3 or TRBV12-4 and TRBJ1-4; 10 nucleotides align to TRBD1. The CDR3 loop spans 16 amino acids. V lost 5 bases and J lost 8; bases outside the gene matches: 11. CDR3 in amino acids: CASSQPWTGGKEKLFF. Written as DNA, the CDR3 is TGTGCCAGCAGTCAACCATGGACAGGGGGAAAGGAAAAACTGTTTTTT.

The chain links TRBV2 to TRBJ1-2, with 9 bases aligning to TRBD1. With 6 bases clipped from V and 9 bases from J, the junction kept 17 bases outside the gene matches. The CDR3 has 16 residues. From germline, CDR1 is SNHLY and CDR2 FYNNEI. CDR3 protein: CASRGTGWTGAISYTF. As DNA, the CDR3 is TGTGCCAGCAGGGGGACAGGGTGGACTGGGGCTATAAGCTACACCTTC.

This clonotype was counted many times. The V and J genes are TRBV28 and TRBJ1-2, with no clear D. Looked up from germline, CDR1 is MDHEN and CDR2 is SYDVKM. Trimming removed 6 bases at V and 0 bases at J, with 8 bases between. The CDR3 extends over 13 amino acids. The CDR3 loop is CASRIGSNYGYTF. DNA for the CDR3: TGTGCCAGCAGGATAGGTTCTAACTATGGCTACACCTTC.

This clonotype was detected many times. This rearrangement joins TRBV5-1 to TRBJ1-2, with 7 bases identical to TRBD1. Germline V gene sequence: CDR1 SGHRS, CDR2 YFSETQ. V gave up 3 bases and J gave up 4 bases; unmatched junction bases: 9. CDR3 size: 15 residues. The CDR3 loop reads CASSYTQGPGYGYTF. Here the CDR3 DNA reads TGCGCCAGCAGCTACACACAGGGGCCTGGCTATGGCTACACCTTC. Full variable domain (rest looked up from reference TRBV5-1 and TRBJ1-2): KAGVTQTPRYLIKTRGQQVTLSCSPISGHRSVSWYQQTPGQGLQFLFEYFSETQRNKGNFPGRFSGRQFSNSRSEMNVSTLELGDSALYLCASSYTQGPGYGYTFGSGTRLTVV.

The sample holds many counts of this clonotype. This chain connects TRBV20-1 to TRBJ1-2; D ambiguous. CDR1 is DFQATT, CDR2 SNEGSKA, per germline (reference sequence). The V end lost 4 bases, the J end lost 1 base, and 10 bases lay between the germline ends. The CDR3 runs to 13 residues. The CDR3 here is CSAKRANNYGYTF. In nucleotides, the CDR3 is TGCAGTGCTAAAAGGGCAAATAACTATGGCTACACCTTC.

This clonotype was found a few times. The chain is built from TRBV3-1 and TRBJ1-3; TRBD1 aligns across 7 bases. V shed 4 bases, J shed 6 bases, and the junction held 6 bases outside the gene matches. Germline loops: CDR1 LGHDT, CDR2 YNNKEL (reference sequence). CDR3 size: 14 residues. The CDR3 DNA sequence: TGTGCCAGCAGCCCCCGGGACAGATCAAACACCATATATTTT. Translated: CASSPRDRSNTIYF.

In this sample, this clonotype turned up many times. The V gene is TRBV3-1, the J gene TRBJ1-2, with 7 bases lining up with TRBD1. The CDR3 covers 14 residues. V trimming: 5 bases; J trimming: 1 base; junction bases outside the gene matches: 4. The germline V gene has CDR1 LGHDT and CDR2 YNNKEL (reference sequence). The CDR3 is CASSGDSLNYGYTF. DNA of the CDR3: TGTGCCAGCAGCGGGGACAGCCTTAACTATGGCTACACCTTC.

Remarks on this clonotype: A read error may be the cause here, since a much bigger clone is one base away. The chain has TRBV5-1 and TRBJ2-1; 12 nucleotides agree with TRBD2. Germline V gene data show CDR1 as SGHRS and CDR2 as YFSETQ. The CDR3 has 17 amino acids. The CDR3 protein is CARRPPGLAGSYNEQFF. The DNA for the CDR3 is TGCGCCCGCAGGCCCCCCGGACTAGCGGGAAGCTACAATGAGCAGTTCTTC.

This clonotype occurred many times. The V gene is TRBV3-2, the J gene TRBJ2-7; the D call in the table, TRBD2, was not verified against the DNA. TRBV3-2 is termed a pseudogene. The CDR3 covers 15 residues. The CDR3 loop is CASSRDWGGGYEQYF. The CDR3 nucleotides read TGTGCCAGCAGCCGAGACTGGGGAGGGGGCTACGAGCAGTACTTC.

This clonotype was detected many times. The V gene is TRBV12-3 or TRBV12-4, the J gene TRBJ2-3; D may be TRBD2 (5 bases). V lost 8 bases to trimming and J lost 4 bases, with 13 bases between them. This CDR3 spans 13 amino acids. The DNA of the CDR3 is TGTGCCAGCCTTGGGGAGCGGCCAGATACGCAGTATTTT. It yields the protein CASLGERPDTQYF.

The table lists this clonotype with many counts. The chain recombines TRBV3-1 with TRBJ2-3; D is unresolved. The V end lost 4 bases, the J end lost 2 bases, and 13 bases lay between the germline ends. Germline CDR1 reads LGHDT; CDR2 reads YNNKEL (reference sequence). The CDR3 has 15 residues. The CDR3 coding sequence is TGTGCCAGCAGCCTTTCTTCGGTATCCACAGATACGCAGTATTTT. It yields the protein CASSLSSVSTDTQYF.

The chain links TRBV11-2 to TRBJ1-4, with TRBD1 as a possible D gene (6 bases). V lost 0 bases to trimming and J lost 2 bases, with 10 bases between them. This CDR3 has 16 amino acids. CDR1 is SGHAT, CDR2 FQNNGV, per germline. This CDR3 is CASSLEGGSTNEKLFF. The CDR3 DNA is TGTGCCAGCAGCTTAGAAGGGGGATCGACTAATGAAAAACTGTTTTTT.

This clonotype has ten or more counts. This may be a read error: a much more frequent sequence differs by one nucleotide. This chain uses TRBV20-1 with TRBJ1-2, with D possibly being TRBD1 (6 bases). Germline V gene lookup returns CDR1 DFQATT and CDR2 SNEGSKA (reference sequence). The CDR3 covers 12 residues. The CDR3 DNA is TGCAGTGCTCGGGGGCCGAACTATGGCTCCACCTTC. Translated: CSARGPNYGSTF.

This clonotype was detected many times. J is TRBJ2-3 and V is TRBV7-8; D is uncertain. Germline lookup yields CDR1 SGHVS and CDR2 FQNEAQ. V was clipped by 5 bases and J by 0 bases, with 6 bases between them. The CDR3 is 13 amino acids. The CDR3 protein is CASSPLSTDTQYF. The DNA of the CDR3 is TGTGCCAGCAGCCCCCTCAGCACAGATACGCAGTATTTT.

In the case of this clonotype: This may stem from a read error, because a much larger clone lies one nucleotide away. The chain links TRBV20-1 to TRBJ2-3; D unclear. The germline V gene has CDR1 DFQATT and CDR2 SNEGSKA (reference sequence). The length of the CDR3 is 13 residues. V dropped 2 bases and J dropped 4 bases, with 10 bases sitting between them. CDR3 loop: CSARPPVADTQYF. Here the CDR3 DNA reads TGCAGTGCTAGACCCCCAGTCGCAGATACGCAGTATTTT.